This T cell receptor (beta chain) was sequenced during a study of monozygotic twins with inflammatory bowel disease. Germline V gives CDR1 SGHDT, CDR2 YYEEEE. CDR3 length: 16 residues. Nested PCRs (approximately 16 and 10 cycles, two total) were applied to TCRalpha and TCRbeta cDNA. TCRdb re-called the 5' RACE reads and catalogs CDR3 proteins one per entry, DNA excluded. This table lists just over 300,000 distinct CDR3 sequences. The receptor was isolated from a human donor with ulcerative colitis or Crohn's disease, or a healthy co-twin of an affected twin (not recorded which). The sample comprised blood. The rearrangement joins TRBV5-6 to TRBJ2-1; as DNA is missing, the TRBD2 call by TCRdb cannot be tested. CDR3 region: CASSLFWRGVYNEQFF.